The 2 T cell receptor beta chains given below trace back to one sample, sequenced in a study of cytomegalovirus exposure and HLA in healthy donors listed by TCRdb under 2017. The library was built by means of the immunoSEQ multiplex PCR assay. A mixture of 60 forward primers for TCR Vbeta segments and 13 reverse primers for TCR Jbeta segments was used in the multiplex PCR. Here the immuneACCESS table is served through TCRdb, limited to in-frame sequences with V and J called. Missing clones are a known gap in these copies; in checked studies unresolved V genes cover under half, and the rest lacks a known reason. For this sample there are around 150,000 clones; around 63% appear just once. In total, the top ten clones hold roughly 1.7% of the sample. Sequenced sample: PBMCs. The receptor set was obtained from a human donor in good health.

The rearrangement joins TRBV10-3 to TRBJ2-7, with TRBD2 identical over 9 bases. V dropped 4 bases and J dropped 3; count of bases not matched to a gene: 25. This CDR3 region has 21 residues. The germline CDR1 and CDR2 sequences are ENHRY and SYGVKD. CDR3 loop: CAISGITLAGVKGDSDYEQYF. The CDR3 DNA reads as TGTGCCATCAGTGGCATCACCTTAGCGGGAGTAAAAGGGGATTCGGACTACGAGCAGTACTTC.

The rearrangement uses TRBV9 and TRBJ2-3; D unclear. CDR3 size: 13 residues. CDR1 and CDR2 from the germline V gene are SGDLS and YYNGEE. V lost 0 bases to trimming and J lost 12 bases, with 14 bases between them. The CDR3 bases are TGTGCCAGCAGCGTAGACCCAACGGTTGCACAGTATTTT. It is translated as CASSVDPTVAQYF.